The T cell receptor beta chain under discussion was sequenced for a study of cytomegalovirus exposure and HLA in healthy donors. In the case of this clone: Its target is not known.

Primers: 60 Vbeta forward and 13 Jbeta reverse. Profiling relied on immunoSEQ multiplex PCR, and the TCRdb table lists in-frame clones only, not all of them. The profile shows some 200,000 clones, 78% of them singletons. Notes on the study in general: A later look showed TCR association rates differing by HLA locus, highest for DRB1 and lowest for HLA-C. With later analysis, a missense DCLRE1C variant became linked to TCR beta V- and J-gene trimming.

CDR3 length: 13 amino acids. The junction had 4 bases not matched to a gene; V was cut back by 4 bases and J by 5 bases. Germline V gives CDR1 SNHLY, CDR2 FYNNEI. This receptor was taken from a female donor in good health and CMV-seronegative. V and J are TRBV2 and TRBJ2-5; 7 nucleotides align to TRBD1. The sequenced material came from PBMCs. DNA for the CDR3: TGTGCCAGCAGTGCGGGACAGCGGGAGACCCAGTACTTC. It encodes CASSAGQRETQYF.